This passage covers 8 T cell receptor beta chains from one sample sequenced in a study of post-analysis software for immune sequencing data. The antigens of these receptors remain unknown. Included in the TCR beta cDNA libraries were unique molecular identifiers. Each CDR3 protein is one row after TCRdb ran MiXCR on the PCR reads. This table has about 760,000 distinct CDR3 sequences, 30% appearing once. Broader study findings: About 5 TRBV segments occurring more often in patients than controls included TRBV5-6, TRBV5-1 and TRBV20-1.

Sequencing used blood. The receptor set was obtained from a girl aged 10 to 17 with multiple sclerosis.

This chain links TRBV6-6 with TRBJ1-2; perhaps TRBD1 as D (6 bases). CDR3 size: 16 residues. Germline CDR1 MNHNY, CDR2 SVGAGI (reference sequence). V lost 0 bases to trimming and J lost 10 bases, with 21 bases between them. The CDR3 DNA sequence: TGTGCCAGCAGTTACTCGGGGGGGGCCCCCCATCCCGTCTACACCTTC. Protein sequence: CASSYSGGAPHPVYTF.

This clonotype was seen only a few times. This rearrangement joins TRBV12-3 or TRBV12-4 to TRBJ2-3; 10 nucleotides line up with TRBD2. Losses at the gene ends were 6 bases for V and 3 bases for J; bases not matched to a gene: 12. The length of the CDR3 is 17 residues. The CDR3 DNA is TGTGCCAGCAGCGCCTTGGGTAGAGCGGGGGGGACAGATACGCAGTATTTT. Protein sequence: CASSALGRAGGTDTQYF.

Comment on this clonotype: The junction and the germline gene differ at one end; a read error may be behind it. This chain uses TRBV20-1 with TRBJ1-5; weak D call: TRBD1 (5 bases). CDR3 length: 12 amino acids. Germline CDR1 and CDR2: DFQATT and SNEGSKA (reference sequence). The CDR3 DNA sequence: TGCAGGGCTACGGCAGGGAATCAGCCCCAGCATTTT. Encoded protein: CRATAGNQPQHF.

The V gene is TRBV6-1, the J gene TRBJ2-3; 8 bases agree with TRBD2. The CDR3 covers 16 residues. Germline trimming cut 1 base from V and 2 bases from J; bases unmatched to any gene: 5. Germline CDR1 reads MNHNS; CDR2 reads SASEGT. The CDR3 bases are TGTGCCAGCAGTGAAGTCACTAGCGGAATCACAGATACGCAGTATTTT. This codes for CASSEVTSGITDTQYF.

This clonotype has a handful of counts. The genes are TRBV4-1 and TRBJ1-2, with 9 positions matching TRBD1. Unmatched junction bases numbered 8, after V lost 3 bases and J lost 3 bases. Germline-derived CDR1 and CDR2 are MGHRA and YSYEKL. The CDR3 length is 16 residues. The CDR3: CASSQPRDRVDYGYTF. The CDR3 DNA follows: TGCGCCAGCAGCCAGCCCCGGGACAGGGTGGACTATGGCTACACCTTC.

This chain links TRBV4-1 with TRBJ2-5; D is undetermined. This CDR3 has 14 amino acids. V dropped 4 bases and J dropped 2 bases, with 11 bases sitting between them. CDR1 and CDR2 from the germline V gene are MGHRA and YSYEKL. The CDR3 loop reads CASSPPHLQETQYF. The CDR3 nucleotides read TGCGCCAGCAGCCCCCCCCACCTTCAAGAGACCCAGTACTTC.

This clonotype has just a few counts. Possible read error: a much larger clone is one base away. This chain links TRBV7-2 with TRBJ2-7; 14 bases are a match to TRBD2. This CDR3 comprises 15 residues. The ends lost 3 bases at V and 4 bases at J; junction bases unmatched: 2. Germline CDR1 and CDR2: SGHTA and FQGNSA. This CDR3 is CASSFGTSGRYEQYF. CDR3 DNA sequence: TGTGCCAGCAGCTTCGGGACTAGCGGGAGATACGAGCAGTACTTC.

The DNA for the CDR3 is TGTGCCAGCAGTTACCCTAGCGGGGGGGCCATGACAGATACGCAGTATTTT. It is translated as CASSYPSGGAMTDTQYF. This chain uses TRBV28 with TRBJ2-3, with 12 bases lining up with TRBD2. Trimming removed 4 bases from V and 3 bases from J; junction bases left unmatched: 8. This CDR3 has 17 residues. Germline CDR1 is MDHEN and CDR2 is SYDVKM.